A selection of T cell receptor beta chains follows, all from one sample in a study of CD8+CD57+ T cells in acquired aplastic anemia. TCRdb re-derived calls from the reads in MiXCR, one entry per CDR3 protein. The sample contains approximately 99,000 distinct CDR3 sequences, roughly 50% of which appear only once. The sequenced material came from sorted CD4+, CD8+, or CD8+CD57+ T cells (not recorded which) from PBMCs. These receptors were obtained from a human donor in good health, serving as a control. Both conserved end residues are part of each CDR3. D genes are given only for firm matches. The size entry is marked missing in some rows and otherwise reads once, few, many or a size class.

j_call clone_size cdr3_length v_call d_call cdr3_nt cdr3_aa
TRBJ2-7 - 13 TRBV7-2 TRBD1 TGTGCCAGCAGCTTGGGCCCCGACAGGGATGAGTACTTC CASSLGPDRDEYF
TRBJ2-3 few 11 TRBV7-2 - TGTGCCAGCAGCTTAGTGGATACGCAGTATTTT CASSLVDTQYF
TRBJ2-1 many 14 TRBV24-1 - TGTGCCACCAGTGATTTGGGGGAAGACGATGAGCAGTTCTTC CATSDLGEDDEQFF
TRBJ1-5 many 16 TRBV19 TRBD1 TGTGCCAGTCACCACACTGGACAGGGCGGTCATCAGCCCCAGCATTTT CASHHTGQGGHQPQHF
TRBJ1-1 few 12 TRBV27 - TGTGCCAGCTCGGACAGAAACACTGAAGCTTTCTTT CASSDRNTEAFF
TRBJ1-1 many 11 TRBV6-2/TRBV6-3 - TGTGCCAGCATCTTTGGGGCCGAAGCTTTCTTT CASIFGAEAFF
TRBJ2-7 - 15 TRBV13 - TGTGCCAGCAGCCAACGGACCGGGGCCCCCTACGAGCAGTACTTC CASSQRTGAPYEQYF
TRBJ2-7 - 14 TRBV19 - TGTGCCAGTAGTATAGGCGGATCAACCTACGAGCAGTACTTC CASSIGGSTYEQYF
TRBJ2-1 many 17 TRBV12-3/TRBV12-4 - TGTGCCAGCAGTCATAGGGAAGGCCCCTGGCCTAACAATGAGCAGTTCTTC CASSHREGPWPNNEQFF
TRBJ2-1 many 15 TRBV9 - TGTGCCAGCAGCGCTTCGGGACTGAGTTACAATGAGCAGTTCTTC CASSASGLSYNEQFF
TRBJ2-3 - 15 TRBV19 TRBD1 TGTGCCAGTAGTCCGGGGGGACAGGGGAAATATACGCAGTATTTT CASSPGGQGKYTQYF
TRBJ1-6 few 12 TRBV2 - TGTGCCAGCAGTCGGACCAATTCACCCCTCCACTTT CASSRTNSPLHF
TRBJ2-7 many 13 TRBV4-1 - TGCGCCAGCAGCCAAGTCCCCTCCTACGAGCAGTACTTC CASSQVPSYEQYF
TRBJ2-2 - 16 TRBV6-2/TRBV6-3 TRBD2 TGTGCCAGCAGTTACCGCATGGGGGGGAGAGCCGGGGAGCTGTTTTTT CASSYRMGGRAGELFF
TRBJ2-7 - 15 TRBV19 - TGTGCCAGTAGTCCCGGCGGGGCCCAGACCTACGAGCAGTACTTC CASSPGGAQTYEQYF
TRBJ2-5 many 17 TRBV11-3 - TGTGCCAGCAGCTCCGGCCACGGACAGCCAGAACAAGAGACCCAGTACTTC CASSSGHGQPEQETQYF
TRBJ2-1 - 16 TRBV19 - TGTGCCAGTAGTATCGGCGCCCGAAGCTCCTACAATGAGCAGTTCTTC CASSIGARSSYNEQFF
TRBJ1-6 few 14 TRBV6-5 TRBD1 TGTGCCAGCAGTTTGGGACAGGTGAATTCACCCCTCCACTTT CASSLGQVNSPLHF
TRBJ2-1 - 16 TRBV15 TRBD2 TGTGCCACCAGCAGCATTAGCGGGGGCTCCTACAATGAGCAGTCCTTC CATSSISGGSYNEQSF
TRBJ2-1 few 15 TRBV2 - TGTGCCAGCAGGGGAGGGGGCGAAGGGGGCAATGAGCAGTTCTTC CASRGGGEGGNEQFF
TRBJ2-2 - 13 TRBV27 - TGTGCCAGCCGACAGGGATGGGCCGGGGGGCTGTTTTTT CASRQGWAGGLFF
TRBJ2-3 - 16 TRBV10-3 TRBD1 TGTGCCATCAGAACCGGGACAGGGAAAGGCGCAGATACGCAGTATTTT CAIRTGTGKGADTQYF
TRBJ2-7 - 14 TRBV9 TRBD1 TGTGCCAGCAGCGTAGAGGCAGGGGGCGACCGTCTGTACTTC CASSVEAGGDRLYF
TRBJ2-4 - 16 TRBV25-1 TRBD1 TGTGCCAGCTCAGGCCGGGACAGGGACGCCAAAAACATTCAGTACTTC CASSGRDRDAKNIQYF
TRBJ1-5 - 13 TRBV29-1 - TGCAGCGTTGTAGTCGACCCGGACCAGCCCCAGCATTTT CSVVVDPDQPQHF
TRBJ1-1 - 16 TRBV4-2 - TGTGCCAGCAGTGAGTCTCCAGGGCAGGGTGACACTGAAGCTTTCTTT CASSESPGQGDTEAFF
TRBJ2-7 many 13 TRBV7-2 - TGTGCCAGCAGCCCCACAGGGCCCTACGAGCAGTACTTC CASSPTGPYEQYF
TRBJ2-7 - 13 TRBV29-1 TRBD2 TGCAGCGTTGGTGGGGGGGTGTCCTACGAGCAGTACTTC CSVGGGVSYEQYF
TRBJ1-5 many 14 TRBV13 - TGTGCCAGCAGCACGCGGGGGGGGAGTCAGCCCCAGCATTTT CASSTRGGSQPQHF
TRBJ2-5 - 12 TRBV29-1 - TGCAGCGTTGCGAGGGGCCAAGAGACCCAGTACTTC CSVARGQETQYF
TRBJ2-1 many 14 TRBV3-1 - TGTGCCAGCAGCCAAGGAACTGGCCACAATGAGCAGTTCTTC CASSQGTGHNEQFF
TRBJ2-7 few 15 TRBV15 - TGTGCCACCAGCAGAGATACAGGACCCTCCTACGAGCAGTACTTC CATSRDTGPSYEQYF
TRBJ1-2 once 16 TRBV11-2 TRBD1 TGTGCCAGCAGCTCATCCGGGACAGGGACGCGCAATGGCTACACCTTC CASSSSGTGTRNGYTF
TRBJ2-4 - 18 TRBV6-1 TRBD1 TGTGCCAGCAGTGAAATTGAGGTACAGGGGCTAGCCAAAAACATTCAGTACTTC CASSEIEVQGLAKNIQYF
TRBJ2-7 many 14 TRBV5-5 TRBD1 TGTGCCAGCAGCCACCCGACTCGACAGGGAGAGCAGTACTTC CASSHPTRQGEQYF
TRBJ1-5 - 16 TRBV24-1 - TGTGCCACCAGTGACTCCCCCCCGTCAGGGGACCAGCCCCAGCATTTT CATSDSPPSGDQPQHF
TRBJ2-7 - 15 TRBV9 TRBD1 TGTGCCAGCAGCGTAGCGGGACAGGGGACCTACGAGCAGTACTTC CASSVAGQGTYEQYF
TRBJ1-2 once 13 TRBV10-3 - TGTGCCATCAGTCAGGACAGAAACTATGGCTACACCTTC CAISQDRNYGYTF
TRBJ2-5 - 13 TRBV20-1 TRBD1 TGCAGTGCTAGAAGCAGGACAGGAGAGACCCAGTACTTC CSARSRTGETQYF
TRBJ2-7 - 12 TRBV29-1 TRBD1 TGCAGCGCGGGGACAGGGTCCTACGAGCAGTACTTC CSAGTGSYEQYF
TRBJ1-1 - 13 TRBV19 - TGTGCCAGTAGTATCGACGGGAACACTGAAGCTTTCTTT CASSIDGNTEAFF
TRBJ2-7 many 16 TRBV27 TRBD2 TGTGCCAGCAGTTTATCGGTGCTAGCGGGGAACTACGAGCAGTACTTC CASSLSVLAGNYEQYF
TRBJ2-3 - 11 TRBV15 TRBD1 TGTGCCACCAGAACACAGGGGGCGAAGTATTTT CATRTQGAKYF
TRBJ2-3 - 13 TRBV20-1 - TGCAGTGAAAGGGATCCGGGGGCAGATACGCAGTATTTT CSERDPGADTQYF
TRBJ1-5 once 15 TRBV24-1 TRBD1 TGTGCCACCAGTGATGGGACAGGGGAGAGTCAGCCCCAGCATTTT CATSDGTGESQPQHF